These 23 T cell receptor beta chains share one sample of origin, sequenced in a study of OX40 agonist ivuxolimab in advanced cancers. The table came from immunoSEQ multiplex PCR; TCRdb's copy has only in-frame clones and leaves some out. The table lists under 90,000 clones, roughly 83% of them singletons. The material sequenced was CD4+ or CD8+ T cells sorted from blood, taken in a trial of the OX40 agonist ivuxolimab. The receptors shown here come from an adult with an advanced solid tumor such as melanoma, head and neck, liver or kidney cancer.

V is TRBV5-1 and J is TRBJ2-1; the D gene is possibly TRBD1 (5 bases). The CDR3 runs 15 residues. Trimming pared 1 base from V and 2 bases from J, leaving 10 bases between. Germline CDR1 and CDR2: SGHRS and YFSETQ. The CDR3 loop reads CASSLLQAAYNEQFF. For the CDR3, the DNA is TGCGCCAGCAGCTTGTTACAGGCAGCCTACAATGAGCAGTTCTTC.

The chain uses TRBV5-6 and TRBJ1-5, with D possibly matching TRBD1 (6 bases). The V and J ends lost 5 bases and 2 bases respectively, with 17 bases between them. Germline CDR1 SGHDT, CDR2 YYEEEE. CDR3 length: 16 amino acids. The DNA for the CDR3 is TGTGCCAGCAGTCCCTCGGGAGGGGGGCGCAATCAGCCCCAGCATTTT. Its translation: CASSPSGGGRNQPQHF.

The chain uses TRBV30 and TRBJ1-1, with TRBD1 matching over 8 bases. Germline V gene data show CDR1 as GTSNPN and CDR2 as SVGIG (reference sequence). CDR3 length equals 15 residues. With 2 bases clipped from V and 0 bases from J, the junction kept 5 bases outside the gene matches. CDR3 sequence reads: CAWSHQGALNTEAFF. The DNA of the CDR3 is TGTGCCTGGAGTCATCAGGGGGCTTTGAACACTGAAGCTTTCTTT. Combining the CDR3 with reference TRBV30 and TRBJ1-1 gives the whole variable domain SQTIHQWPATLVQPVGSPLSLECTVEGTSNPNLYWYRQAAGRGLQLLFYSVGIGQISSEVPQNLSASRPQDRQFILSSKKLLLSDSGFYLCAWSHQGALNTEAFFGQGTRLTVV.

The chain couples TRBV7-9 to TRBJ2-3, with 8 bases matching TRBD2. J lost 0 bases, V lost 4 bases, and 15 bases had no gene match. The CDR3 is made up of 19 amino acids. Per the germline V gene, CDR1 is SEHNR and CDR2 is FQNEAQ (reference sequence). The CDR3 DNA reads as TGTGCCAGCAGCTCCCCTTCGGGCGGGGGGTCTTCGAGCACAGATACGCAGTATTTT. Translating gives CASSSPSGGGSSSTDTQYF.

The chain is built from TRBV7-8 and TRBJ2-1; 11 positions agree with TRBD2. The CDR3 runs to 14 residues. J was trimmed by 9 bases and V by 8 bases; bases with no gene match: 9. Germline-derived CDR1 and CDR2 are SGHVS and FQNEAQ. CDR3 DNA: TGTGCCAGCCAGGTAGCGGGGGGGAGGATTGAGCAGTTCTTC. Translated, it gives CASQVAGGRIEQFF.

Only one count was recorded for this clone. This CDR3 is CASSPSGQGDNQPQHF. The CDR3, as DNA: TGTGCCAGCAGCCCAAGCGGGCAGGGTGACAATCAGCCCCAGCATTTT. This chain connects TRBV9 to TRBJ1-5; D possibly corresponds to TRBD1 (5 bases). The CDR3 totals 16 residues. The V and J ends lost 4 bases and 3 bases respectively, with 17 bases between them. Germline CDR1 and CDR2: SGDLS and YYNGEE.

This CDR3 reads CASSVIGTQYF. The CDR3, as DNA: TGTGCCAGCAGCGTTATAGGGACCCAGTACTTC. The J gene is TRBJ2-5, the V gene TRBV5-5; D not certain. The CDR3 has 11 amino acids. Germline V gives CDR1 SGHKS, CDR2 YYEKEE (reference sequence). V lost 4 bases to trimming and J lost 7 bases, with 8 bases between them.

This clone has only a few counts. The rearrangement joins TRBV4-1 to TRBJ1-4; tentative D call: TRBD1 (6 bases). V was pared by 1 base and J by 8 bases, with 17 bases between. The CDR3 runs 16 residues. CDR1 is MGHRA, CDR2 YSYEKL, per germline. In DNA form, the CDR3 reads TGCGCCAGCAGCCAAGTGAGTGGGGGCTTTCGGGAAAAACTGTTTTTT. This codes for CASSQVSGGFREKLFF.

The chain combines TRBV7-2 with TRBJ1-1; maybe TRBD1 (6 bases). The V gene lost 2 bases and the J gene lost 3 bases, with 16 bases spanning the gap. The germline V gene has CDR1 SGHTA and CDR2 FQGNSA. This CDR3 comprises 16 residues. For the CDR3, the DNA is TGTGCCAGCAGCTTAAGGGTGAGGACAGCAGACACTGAAGCTTTCTTT. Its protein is CASSLRVRTADTEAFF.

The CDR3, as DNA: TGTGCCTGTGCCGGGACAGGGGCCTACAATGAGCAGTTCTTC. Residues: CACAGTGAYNEQFF. This chain connects TRBV11-2 to TRBJ2-1; 10 bases agree with TRBD1. Trimming removed 11 bases from V and 2 bases from J; junction bases left unmatched: 6. Germline V lookup: CDR1 SGHAT, CDR2 FQNNGV. This CDR3 comprises 14 residues. Full variable domain (rest looked up from reference TRBV11-2 and TRBJ2-1): EAGVAQSPRYKIIEKRQSVAFWCNPISGHATLYWYQQILGQGPKLLIQFQNNGVVDDSQLPKDRFSAERLKGVDSTLKIQPAKLEDSAVYLCACAGTGAYNEQFFGPGTRLTVL.

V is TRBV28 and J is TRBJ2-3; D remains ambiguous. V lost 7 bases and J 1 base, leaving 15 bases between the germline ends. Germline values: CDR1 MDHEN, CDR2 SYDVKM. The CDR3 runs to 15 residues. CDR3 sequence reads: CASKSRNRGTDTQYF. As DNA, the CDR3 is TGTGCCAGCAAGTCCCGCAATAGGGGCACAGATACGCAGTATTTT.

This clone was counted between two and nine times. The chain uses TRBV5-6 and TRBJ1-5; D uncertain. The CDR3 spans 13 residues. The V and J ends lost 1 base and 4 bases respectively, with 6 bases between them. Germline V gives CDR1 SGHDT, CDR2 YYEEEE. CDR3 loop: CASSLSLNQPQHF. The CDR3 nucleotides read TGTGCCAGCAGCTTGAGTCTAAATCAGCCCCAGCATTTT.

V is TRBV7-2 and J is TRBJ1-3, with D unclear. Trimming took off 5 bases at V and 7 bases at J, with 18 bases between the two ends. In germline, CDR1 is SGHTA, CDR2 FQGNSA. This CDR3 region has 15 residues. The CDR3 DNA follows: TGTGCCAGCAGCCCGAGGGAGGGTTTGAGGAACACCATATATTTT. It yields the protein CASSPREGLRNTIYF.

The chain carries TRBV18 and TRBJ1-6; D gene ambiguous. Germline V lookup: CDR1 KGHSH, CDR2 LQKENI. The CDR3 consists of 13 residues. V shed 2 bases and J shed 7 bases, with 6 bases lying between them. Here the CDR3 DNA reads TGTGCCAGCTCACCATCCAGAAATTCACCCCTCCACTTT. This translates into CASSPSRNSPLHF. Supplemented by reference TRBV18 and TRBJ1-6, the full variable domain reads NAGVMQNPRHLVRRRGQEARLRCSPMKGHSHVYWYRQLPEEGLKFMVYLQKENIIDESGMPKERFSAEFPKEGPSILRIQQVVRGDSAAYFCASSPSRNSPLHFGNGTRLTVT.

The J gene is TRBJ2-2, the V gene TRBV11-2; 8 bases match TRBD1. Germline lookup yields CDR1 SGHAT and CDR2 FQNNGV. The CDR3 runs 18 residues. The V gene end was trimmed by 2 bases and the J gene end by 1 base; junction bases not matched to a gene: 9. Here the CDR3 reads CASSLIYYRGRNTGELFF. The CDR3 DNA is TGTGCCAGCAGCTTAATATACTACAGGGGGAGGAACACCGGGGAGCTGTTTTTT.

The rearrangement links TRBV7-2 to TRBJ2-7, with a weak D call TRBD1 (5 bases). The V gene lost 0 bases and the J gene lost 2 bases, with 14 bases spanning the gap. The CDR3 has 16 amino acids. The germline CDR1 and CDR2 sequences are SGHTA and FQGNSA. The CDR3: CASSLAVPQGAYEQYF. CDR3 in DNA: TGTGCCAGCAGCTTAGCGGTACCCCAGGGCGCCTACGAGCAGTACTTC.

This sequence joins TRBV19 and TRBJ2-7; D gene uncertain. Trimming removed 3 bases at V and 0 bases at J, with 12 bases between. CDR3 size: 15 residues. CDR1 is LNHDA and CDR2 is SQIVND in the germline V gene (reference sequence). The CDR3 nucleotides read TGTGCCAGTAGTATCCCAGGAAGGAGCTCCTACGAGCAGTACTTC. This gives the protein CASSIPGRSSYEQYF.

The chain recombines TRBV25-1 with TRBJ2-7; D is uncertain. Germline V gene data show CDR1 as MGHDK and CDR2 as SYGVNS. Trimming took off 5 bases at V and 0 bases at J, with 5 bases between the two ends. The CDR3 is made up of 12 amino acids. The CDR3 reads CASSRSSYEQYF. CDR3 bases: TGTGCCAGCAGTCGCAGCTCCTACGAGCAGTACTTC.

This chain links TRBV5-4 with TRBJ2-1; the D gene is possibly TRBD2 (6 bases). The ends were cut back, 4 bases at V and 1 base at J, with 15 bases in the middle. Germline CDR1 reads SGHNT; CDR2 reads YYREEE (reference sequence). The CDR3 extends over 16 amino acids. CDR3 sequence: CASSLFGAGSYNEQFF. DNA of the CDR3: TGTGCCAGCAGCCTGTTCGGGGCGGGGTCCTACAATGAGCAGTTCTTC.

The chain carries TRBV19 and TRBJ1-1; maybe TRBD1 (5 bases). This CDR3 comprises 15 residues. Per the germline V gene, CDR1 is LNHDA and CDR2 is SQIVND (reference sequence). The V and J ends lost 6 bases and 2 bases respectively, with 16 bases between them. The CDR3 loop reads CASSPDRGANTEAFF. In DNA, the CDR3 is TGTGCCAGTAGCCCTGATAGAGGGGCCAACACTGAAGCTTTCTTT.

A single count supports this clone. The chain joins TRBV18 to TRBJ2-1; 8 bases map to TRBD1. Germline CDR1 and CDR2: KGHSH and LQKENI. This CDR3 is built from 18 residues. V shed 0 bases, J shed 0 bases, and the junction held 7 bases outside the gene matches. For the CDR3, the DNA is TGTGCCAGCTCACCACCAGACAGGGGCATAAGCTCCTACAATGAGCAGTTCTTC. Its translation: CASSPPDRGISSYNEQFF. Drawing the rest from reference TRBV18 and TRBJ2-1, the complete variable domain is NAGVMQNPRHLVRRRGQEARLRCSPMKGHSHVYWYRQLPEEGLKFMVYLQKENIIDESGMPKERFSAEFPKEGPSILRIQQVVRGDSAAYFCASSPPDRGISSYNEQFFGPGTRLTVL.

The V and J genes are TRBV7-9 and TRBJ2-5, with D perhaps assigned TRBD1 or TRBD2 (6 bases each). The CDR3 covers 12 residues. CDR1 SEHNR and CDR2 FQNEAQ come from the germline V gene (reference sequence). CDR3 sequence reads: CAGGWSQETQYF. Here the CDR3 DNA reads TGTGCAGGGGGGTGGAGCCAAGAGACCCAGTACTTC.

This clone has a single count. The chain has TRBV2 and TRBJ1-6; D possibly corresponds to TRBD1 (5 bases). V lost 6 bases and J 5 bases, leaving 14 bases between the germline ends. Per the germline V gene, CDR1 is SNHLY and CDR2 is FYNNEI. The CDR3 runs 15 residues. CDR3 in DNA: TGTGCCAGCAGGTCGCAGGGTGACAATAATTCACCCCTCCACTTT. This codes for CASRSQGDNNSPLHF.